The TCR beta chain under discussion was sequenced for a study of Ad26.COV2.S vaccination and SARS-CoV-2 variants. Study-level background: In the COV1001 trial, the donor was in the Ad26.COV2.S arm.

With regard to this clone: Its antigen is as yet unknown. Different DNA sequences within this sample yield the same CDR3.

Treatment here: approximately 18 received Ad26.COV2.S at low or high dose, single or two shots; roughly 5 received placebo; per-sample allocation not given. Each sample was drawn 63 days after the first injection (of vaccine or placebo). The study, taken as a whole, reports: Possibly, TCR breadth and depth analyses underestimated total T cell responses.

The V gene's germline CDR1 is KGHSH and CDR2 LQKENI. The CDR3 is 17 amino acids. V was pared by 0 bases and J by 0 bases, with 4 bases of the junction left unmatched. Generated by immunoSEQ multiplex PCR, the TCRdb table keeps only in-frame clones and is missing some. The sample includes about 680,000 clones, around 92% of them seen just once. The sequence came from a person aged 18-60 years who received the Ad26.COV2.S COVID-19 vaccine or a placebo. The sequencing used peripheral blood, collected in a trial of Ad26.COV2.S vaccine versus placebo. The V gene is TRBV18, the J gene TRBJ1-3; 8 bases map to TRBD1. Written as DNA, the CDR3 is TGTGCCAGCTCACCACCGGGGACAGGCCCCTCTGGAAACACCATATATTTT. This encodes CASSPPGTGPSGNTIYF.